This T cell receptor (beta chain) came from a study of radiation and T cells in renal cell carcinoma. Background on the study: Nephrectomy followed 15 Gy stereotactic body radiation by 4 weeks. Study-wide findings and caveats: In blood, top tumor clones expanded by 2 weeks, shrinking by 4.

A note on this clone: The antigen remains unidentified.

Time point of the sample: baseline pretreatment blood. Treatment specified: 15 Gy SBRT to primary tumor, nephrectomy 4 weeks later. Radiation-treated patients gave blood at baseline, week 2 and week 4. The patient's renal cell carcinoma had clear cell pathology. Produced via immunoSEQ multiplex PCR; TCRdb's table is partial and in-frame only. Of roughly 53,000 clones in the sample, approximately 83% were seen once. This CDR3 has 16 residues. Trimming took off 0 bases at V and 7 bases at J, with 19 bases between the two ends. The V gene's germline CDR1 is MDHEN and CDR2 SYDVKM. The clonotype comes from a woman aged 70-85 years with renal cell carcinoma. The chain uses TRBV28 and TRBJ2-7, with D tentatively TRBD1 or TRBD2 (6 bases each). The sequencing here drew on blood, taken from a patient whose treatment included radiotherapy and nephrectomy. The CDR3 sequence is CASSLWGKGGSVEQYF. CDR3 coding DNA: TGTGCCAGCAGTTTATGGGGTAAAGGGGGGTCGGTAGAGCAGTACTTC.